Listed below are T cell receptor beta chains from one sample, sequenced in a study of blood T cell repertoires in COVID-19. The data were produced by immunoSEQ multiplex PCR, yet TCRdb's version contains in-frame clones alone and is incomplete. The sample contains approximately 300,000 clones, around nine tenths of which appear only once. Sequenced: peripheral blood. The receptors stem from a woman younger than 45 with COVID-19, enrolled during active disease. Both conserved end residues are part of each CDR3. The order of the fields is clone size, V gene, J gene, D gene, CDR3 DNA, CDR3 protein. D genes are given only for firm matches. Clone size, where shown, is once, few, many, or a class for clones that have expanded.

clone_size: NA; v_call: TRBV13; j_call: TRBJ2-3; d_call: TRBD2; cdr3_nt: TGTGCCAGCAGCTTAAGAACTAGCGGGAGTAGCACAGATACGCAGTATTTT; cdr3_aa: CASSLRTSGSSTDTQYF
clone_size: NA; v_call: TRBV5-5; j_call: TRBJ2-7; d_call: TRBD2; cdr3_nt: TGTGCCAGCAGCTGGACTAGCGGGAACTACGAGCAGTACTTC; cdr3_aa: CASSWTSGNYEQYF
clone_size: NA; v_call: TRBV2; j_call: TRBJ1-1; d_call: NA; cdr3_nt: TGTGCCAGCATGGCGGGTGGTACTGAAGCTTTCTTT; cdr3_aa: CASMAGGTEAFF
clone_size: once; v_call: TRBV29-1; j_call: TRBJ2-5; d_call: TRBD2; cdr3_nt: TGCAGCGTTTTACTAGCGGGTACCCAAGAGACCCAGTACTTC; cdr3_aa: CSVLLAGTQETQYF
clone_size: NA; v_call: TRBV4-1; j_call: TRBJ2-1; d_call: NA; cdr3_nt: TGCGCCAGCAGCCTTCAAGCGGATAGGAGCTCCTACAATGAGCAGTTCTTC; cdr3_aa: CASSLQADRSSYNEQFF
clone_size: few; v_call: TRBV12-3/TRBV12-4; j_call: TRBJ1-2; d_call: TRBD1; cdr3_nt: TGTGCCAGCAGTCCAACAGGGGGAGGCTACACCTTC; cdr3_aa: CASSPTGGGYTF
clone_size: few; v_call: TRBV25-1; j_call: TRBJ2-1; d_call: NA; cdr3_nt: TGTGCCAGCAGTGAAGTTGCTACGTTCTTC; cdr3_aa: CASSEVATFF
clone_size: NA; v_call: TRBV28; j_call: TRBJ2-7; d_call: NA; cdr3_nt: TGTGCCAGCAGTTGGGGGGGGGCGACCTACGAGCAGTACTTC; cdr3_aa: CASSWGGATYEQYF
clone_size: NA; v_call: TRBV29-1; j_call: TRBJ2-7; d_call: TRBD2; cdr3_nt: TGCAGCGGACGACTAGCGGGAGGCGTCGAGCAGTACTTC; cdr3_aa: CSGRLAGGVEQYF
clone_size: NA; v_call: TRBV5-8; j_call: TRBJ2-1; d_call: TRBD2; cdr3_nt: TGTGCCAGCAAGCTGGCCGGGAGGACCACGGATGAGCAGTTCTTC; cdr3_aa: CASKLAGRTTDEQFF
clone_size: NA; v_call: TRBV7-9; j_call: TRBJ2-7; d_call: NA; cdr3_nt: TGTGCCAGCAGCTTCAGGGGTTACGACGAGCAGTACTTC; cdr3_aa: CASSFRGYDEQYF
clone_size: NA; v_call: TRBV28; j_call: TRBJ2-3; d_call: TRBD2; cdr3_nt: TGTGCCAGCAGTTTTTTCTCGGGGGGAGCGGGTACGCAGTATTTT; cdr3_aa: CASSFFSGGAGTQYF
clone_size: NA; v_call: TRBV19; j_call: TRBJ1-4; d_call: TRBD1; cdr3_nt: TGTGCCAGTACTCCCGGGACAGGCATGTCTAATGAAAAACTGTTTTTT; cdr3_aa: CASTPGTGMSNEKLFF
clone_size: once; v_call: TRBV7-8; j_call: TRBJ2-3; d_call: NA; cdr3_nt: TGTGCCAGCAGCTTAGTCCGTTACACAGATACGCAGTATTTT; cdr3_aa: CASSLVRYTDTQYF
clone_size: NA; v_call: TRBV9; j_call: TRBJ2-7; d_call: NA; cdr3_nt: TGTGCCAGCAGCGGAAGACTAGATGGCTACGAGCAGTACTTC; cdr3_aa: CASSGRLDGYEQYF
clone_size: NA; v_call: TRBV19; j_call: TRBJ1-4; d_call: NA; cdr3_nt: TGTGCCAGTAGTCCCGGGTTTAGAACTAATGAAAAACTGTTTTTT; cdr3_aa: CASSPGFRTNEKLFF
clone_size: NA; v_call: TRBV18; j_call: TRBJ2-7; d_call: NA; cdr3_nt: TGTGCCAGCTCACCGAGTCGGGGGAGCTCCTACGAGCAGTACTTC; cdr3_aa: CASSPSRGSSYEQYF
clone_size: NA; v_call: TRBV30; j_call: TRBJ2-2; d_call: TRBD1; cdr3_nt: TGTGCCTGGAGCGACAGGGTAGTGACCGGGGAGCTGTTTTTT; cdr3_aa: CAWSDRVVTGELFF
clone_size: once; v_call: TRBV5-4; j_call: TRBJ1-6; d_call: NA; cdr3_nt: TGTGCCAGCAGCTTGGCCGCGGGGGGTGATTCACCCCTCCACTTT; cdr3_aa: CASSLAAGGDSPLHF
clone_size: NA; v_call: TRBV2; j_call: TRBJ2-7; d_call: TRBD1; cdr3_nt: TGTGCCAGCACCGGGACAGGGTACGAGCAGTACTTC; cdr3_aa: CASTGTGYEQYF
clone_size: NA; v_call: TRBV25-1; j_call: TRBJ2-2; d_call: NA; cdr3_nt: TGTGCCAGCAGTGGCCTTCCAGGGGTATGTGTTCGAGGGGAGCTGTTTTTT; cdr3_aa: CASSGLPGVCVRGELFF
clone_size: once; v_call: TRBV28; j_call: TRBJ1-2; d_call: TRBD1; cdr3_nt: TGTGCCAGCTGCCCGGGACAGGGGGTTTTGGGCTACACCTTC; cdr3_aa: CASCPGQGVLGYTF
clone_size: NA; v_call: TRBV28; j_call: TRBJ2-7; d_call: TRBD1; cdr3_nt: TGTGCCAGCAGTTGGGGACAGTACGAGCAGTACTTC; cdr3_aa: CASSWGQYEQYF
clone_size: NA; v_call: TRBV21-1; j_call: TRBJ2-7; d_call: NA; cdr3_nt: TGTGCCAGCAGCCCCCTTGGCGGCTCCTACGAGCAGTACTTC; cdr3_aa: CASSPLGGSYEQYF
clone_size: NA; v_call: TRBV28; j_call: TRBJ2-2; d_call: TRBD1; cdr3_nt: TGTGCCAGCAGTCGGGACAGGGGGATGCACACCGGGGAGCTGTTTTTT; cdr3_aa: CASSRDRGMHTGELFF
clone_size: NA; v_call: TRBV9; j_call: TRBJ1-1; d_call: NA; cdr3_nt: TGTGCCAGCAGCGTAGCCGGGGACACTGAAGCTTTCTTT; cdr3_aa: CASSVAGDTEAFF
clone_size: NA; v_call: TRBV10-3; j_call: TRBJ1-1; d_call: NA; cdr3_nt: TGTGCCATCAGTATGGGTCGCACCGGGACAAGGGGCACTGAAGCTTTCTTT; cdr3_aa: CAISMGRTGTRGTEAFF
clone_size: NA; v_call: TRBV7-2; j_call: TRBJ2-7; d_call: NA; cdr3_nt: TGTGCCAGCAGCTTCGAGCGTAGTGGCGAGCAGTACTTC; cdr3_aa: CASSFERSGEQYF
clone_size: NA; v_call: TRBV6-5; j_call: TRBJ1-5; d_call: NA; cdr3_nt: TGTGCCAGCAGTCCAGACAGGACTAATCAGCCCCAGCATTTT; cdr3_aa: CASSPDRTNQPQHF
clone_size: NA; v_call: TRBV6-2/TRBV6-3; j_call: TRBJ2-7; d_call: NA; cdr3_nt: TGTGCCAGCAGCGCTTCCGGCAGTGGAGGTTTGTACGAGCAGTACTTC; cdr3_aa: CASSASGSGGLYEQYF
clone_size: once; v_call: TRBV28; j_call: TRBJ2-1; d_call: NA; cdr3_nt: TGTGCCAGCAGAACCGGGACTCGCTACAATGAGCAGTTCTTC; cdr3_aa: CASRTGTRYNEQFF
clone_size: NA; v_call: TRBV5-1; j_call: TRBJ1-2; d_call: TRBD1; cdr3_nt: TGCGCCAGCAGCTTGGGACAGGGGTCTTTCGGAGGCTACACCTTC; cdr3_aa: CASSLGQGSFGGYTF
clone_size: few; v_call: TRBV2; j_call: TRBJ2-5; d_call: NA; cdr3_nt: TGTGCCAGCAGTGAGGGGGCTAGCGGTCAAGAGACCCAGTACTTC; cdr3_aa: CASSEGASGQETQYF
clone_size: NA; v_call: TRBV2; j_call: TRBJ1-2; d_call: NA; cdr3_nt: TGTGCCAGCACGGGAACAGGGTTCGACTATGGCTACACCTTC; cdr3_aa: CASTGTGFDYGYTF
clone_size: NA; v_call: TRBV20-1; j_call: TRBJ1-1; d_call: NA; cdr3_nt: TGCAGCCCCGGGTCCCCTGAAGCTTTCTTT; cdr3_aa: CSPGSPEAFF
clone_size: NA; v_call: TRBV6-4; j_call: TRBJ2-5; d_call: NA; cdr3_nt: TGTGCCAGCAGTGACTCGCCGGGAGCCCAAGAGACCCAGTACTTC; cdr3_aa: CASSDSPGAQETQYF
clone_size: NA; v_call: TRBV6-5; j_call: TRBJ1-6; d_call: NA; cdr3_nt: TGTGCCAGCAGTTACCAGGGGTCAGGATCACCCCTCCACTTT; cdr3_aa: CASSYQGSGSPLHF
clone_size: NA; v_call: TRBV27; j_call: TRBJ2-7; d_call: TRBD1; cdr3_nt: TGTGCCAGCAGTTACGACAGGGGCCAAGGCGAGCAGTACTTC; cdr3_aa: CASSYDRGQGEQYF
clone_size: NA; v_call: TRBV4-1; j_call: TRBJ2-1; d_call: TRBD2; cdr3_nt: TGCGCCAGCAGCGCTAGCGGGAGGATCAATGAGCAGTTCTTC; cdr3_aa: CASSASGRINEQFF